The source of this TCR beta chain is a study of blood T cell repertoires in COVID-19. The V end lost 0 bases, the J end lost 5 bases, and 13 bases lay between the germline ends. The CDR3 loop spans 15 amino acids. Germline V CDR1 and CDR2: MGHRA, YSYEKL. In terms of age and location, participants ranged from about 18 to 95 years and lived in 24 US areas. Only in-frame clones appear in the TCRdb table, and some are missing; sequencing was by immunoSEQ multiplex PCR. The profile shows 150,000 to 200,000 clones, around four fifths of them singletons. There are many counts of this clone. The specimen sequenced was PBMCs or T cells enriched from blood (not recorded which). This sequence originates from an older woman who had recovered from COVID-19. The chain couples TRBV4-1 to TRBJ1-2, with D perhaps matching TRBD1 (6 bases). The CDR3 DNA reads TGCGCCAGCAGCCAAGAAAAACAGGGTGGTTATGGCTACACCTTC. It translates to CASSQEKQGGYGYTF.